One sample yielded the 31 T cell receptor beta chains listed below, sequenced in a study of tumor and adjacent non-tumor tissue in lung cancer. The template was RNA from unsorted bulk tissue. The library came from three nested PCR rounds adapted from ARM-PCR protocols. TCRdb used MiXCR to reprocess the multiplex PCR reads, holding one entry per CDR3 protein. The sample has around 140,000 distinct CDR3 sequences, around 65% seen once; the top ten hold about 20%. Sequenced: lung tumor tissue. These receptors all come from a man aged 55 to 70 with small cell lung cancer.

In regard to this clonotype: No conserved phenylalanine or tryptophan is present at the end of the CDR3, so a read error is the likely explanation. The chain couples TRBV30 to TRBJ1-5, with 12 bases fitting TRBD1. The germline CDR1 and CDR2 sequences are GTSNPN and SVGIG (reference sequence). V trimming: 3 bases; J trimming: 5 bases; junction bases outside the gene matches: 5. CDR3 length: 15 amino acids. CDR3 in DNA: TGTGCCTGGAGCACCGGGACAGGGGGCTATCAGCCCCAGCATTTA. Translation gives CAWSTGTGGYQPQHL.

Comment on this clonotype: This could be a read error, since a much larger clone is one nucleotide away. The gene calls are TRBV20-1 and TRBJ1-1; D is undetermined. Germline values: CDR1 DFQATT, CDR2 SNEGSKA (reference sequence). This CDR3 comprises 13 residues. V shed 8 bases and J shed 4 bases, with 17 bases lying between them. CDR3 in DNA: TGCAGTACTGGCCGTGACCCCGTCACTGAAGCTTTCTTT. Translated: CSTGRDPVTEAFF.

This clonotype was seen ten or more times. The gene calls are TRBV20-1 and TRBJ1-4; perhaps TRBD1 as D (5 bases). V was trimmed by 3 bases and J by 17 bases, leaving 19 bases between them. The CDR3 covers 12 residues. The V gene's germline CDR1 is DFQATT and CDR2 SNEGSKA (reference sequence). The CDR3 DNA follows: TGCAGTGCTAGTCGGGACGCAGCTCGGTTTTTTTTT. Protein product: CSASRDAARFFF.

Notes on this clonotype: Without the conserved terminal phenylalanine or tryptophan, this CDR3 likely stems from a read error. Here the CDR3 reads CASSFDMFGYTL. CDR3 bases: TGTGCCAGCAGCTTCGACATGTTCGGCTACACCTTA. This chain connects TRBV5-5 to TRBJ1-2; no reliable D call. The length of the CDR3 is 12 residues. The V end was cut by 2 bases, the J end by 8 bases, with 10 bases between. Germline V gene lookup returns CDR1 SGHKS and CDR2 YYEKEE (reference sequence).

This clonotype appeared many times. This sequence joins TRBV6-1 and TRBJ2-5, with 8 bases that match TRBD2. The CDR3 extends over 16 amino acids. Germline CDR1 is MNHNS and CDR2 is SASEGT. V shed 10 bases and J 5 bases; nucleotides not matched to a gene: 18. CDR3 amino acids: CAIRRREDTPWETQYF. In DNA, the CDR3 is TGTGCCATCAGACGGCGGGAGGACACCCCTTGGGAGACCCAGTACTTC.

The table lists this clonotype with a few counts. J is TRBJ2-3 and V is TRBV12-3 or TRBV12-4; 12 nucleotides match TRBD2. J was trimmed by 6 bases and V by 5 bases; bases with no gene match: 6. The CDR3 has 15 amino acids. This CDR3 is CASSRTSGTADTQYF. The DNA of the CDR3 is TGTGCCAGCAGTCGGACTAGCGGGACCGCGGATACGCAGTATTTT.

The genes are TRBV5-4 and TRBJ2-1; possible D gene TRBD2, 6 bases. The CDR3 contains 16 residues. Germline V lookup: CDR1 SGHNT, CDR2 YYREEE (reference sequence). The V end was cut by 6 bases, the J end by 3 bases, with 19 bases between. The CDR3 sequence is CASNGIAATNYNEQFF. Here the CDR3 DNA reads TGTGCCAGCAACGGGATAGCGGCGACAAACTACAATGAGCAGTTCTTC.

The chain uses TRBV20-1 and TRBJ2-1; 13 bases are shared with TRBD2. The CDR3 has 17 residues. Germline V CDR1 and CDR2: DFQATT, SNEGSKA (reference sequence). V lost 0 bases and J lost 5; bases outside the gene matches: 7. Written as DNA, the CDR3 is TGCAGTGCTAGAGAAGGGACTAGCGGGAAGCTCCACAATGAGCAGTTCTTC. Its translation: CSAREGTSGKLHNEQFF.

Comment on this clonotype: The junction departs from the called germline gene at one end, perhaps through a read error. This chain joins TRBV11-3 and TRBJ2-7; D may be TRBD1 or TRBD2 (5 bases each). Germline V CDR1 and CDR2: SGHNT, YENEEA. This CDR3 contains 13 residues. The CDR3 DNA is TGTGCCAGCAGCTTATGGGGGTCCTACGAGCGGTACTTC. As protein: CASSLWGSYERYF.

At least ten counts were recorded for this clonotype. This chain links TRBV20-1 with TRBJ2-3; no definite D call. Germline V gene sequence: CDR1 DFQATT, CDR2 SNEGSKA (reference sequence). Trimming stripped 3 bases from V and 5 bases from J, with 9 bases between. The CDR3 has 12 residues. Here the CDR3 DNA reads TGCAGTGCTAGTGGCCAGATAGATACGCAGTATTTT. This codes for CSASGQIDTQYF.

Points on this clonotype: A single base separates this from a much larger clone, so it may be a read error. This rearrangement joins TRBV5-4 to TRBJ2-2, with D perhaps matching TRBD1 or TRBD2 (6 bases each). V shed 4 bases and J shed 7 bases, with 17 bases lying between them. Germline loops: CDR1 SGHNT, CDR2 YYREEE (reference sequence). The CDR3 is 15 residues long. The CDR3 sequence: CASSRGQGGIGELFF. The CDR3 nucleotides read TGTGCCAGCAGCCGGGGGCAGGGTGGCATCGGGGAGCTGTTTTTT.

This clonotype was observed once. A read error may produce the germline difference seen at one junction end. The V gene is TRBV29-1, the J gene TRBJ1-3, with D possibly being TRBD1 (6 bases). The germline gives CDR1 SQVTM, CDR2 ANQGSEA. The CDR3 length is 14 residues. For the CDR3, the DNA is TGCAGCGTTGAAGTACAGGGATCTGGAAACACCTTATATTTT. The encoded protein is CSVEVQGSGNTLYF. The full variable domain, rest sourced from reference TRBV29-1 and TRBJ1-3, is SAVISQKPSRDICQRGTSLTIQCQVDSQVTMMFWYRQQPGQSLTLIATANQGSEATYESGFVIDKFPISRPNLTFSTLTVSNMSPEDSSIYLCSVEVQGSGNTLYFGEGSWLTVV.

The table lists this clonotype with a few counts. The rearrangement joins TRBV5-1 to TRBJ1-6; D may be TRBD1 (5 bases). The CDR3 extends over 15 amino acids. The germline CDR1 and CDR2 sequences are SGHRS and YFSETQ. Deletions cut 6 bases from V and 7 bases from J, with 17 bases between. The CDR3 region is CASKPRQGLNSPLHF. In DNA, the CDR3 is TGCGCCAGCAAACCCCGGCAGGGTTTAAATTCACCCCTCCACTTT. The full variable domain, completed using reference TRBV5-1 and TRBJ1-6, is KAGVTQTPRYLIKTRGQQVTLSCSPISGHRSVSWYQQTPGQGLQFLFEYFSETQRNKGNFPGRFSGRQFSNSRSEMNVSTLELGDSALYLCASKPRQGLNSPLHFGNGTRLTVT.

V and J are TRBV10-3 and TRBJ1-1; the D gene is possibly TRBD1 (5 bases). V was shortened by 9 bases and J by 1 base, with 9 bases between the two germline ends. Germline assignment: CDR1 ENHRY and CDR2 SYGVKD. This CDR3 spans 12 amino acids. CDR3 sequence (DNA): TGTGCCATGGGGACGACGAACACTGAAGCTTTCTTT. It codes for CAMGTTNTEAFF.

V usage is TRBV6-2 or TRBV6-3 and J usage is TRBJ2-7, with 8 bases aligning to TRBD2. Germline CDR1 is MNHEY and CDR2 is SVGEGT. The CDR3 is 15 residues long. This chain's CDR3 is CASNYGRLASTEQYV. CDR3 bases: TGTGCCAGCAATTACGGAAGACTAGCGTCAACCGAGCAGTACGTC.

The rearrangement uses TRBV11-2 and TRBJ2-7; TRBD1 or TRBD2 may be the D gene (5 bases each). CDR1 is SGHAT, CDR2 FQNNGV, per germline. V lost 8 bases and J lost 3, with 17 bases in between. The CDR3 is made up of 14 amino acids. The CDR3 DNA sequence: TGTGCCAGCGGCATAGAGGCTGGGGGCTACGAGCAGTACTTC. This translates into CASGIEAGGYEQYF. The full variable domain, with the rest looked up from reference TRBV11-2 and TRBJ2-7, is EAGVAQSPRYKIIEKRQSVAFWCNPISGHATLYWYQQILGQGPKLLIQFQNNGVVDDSQLPKDRFSAERLKGVDSTLKIQPAKLEDSAVYLCASGIEAGGYEQYFGPGTRLTVT.

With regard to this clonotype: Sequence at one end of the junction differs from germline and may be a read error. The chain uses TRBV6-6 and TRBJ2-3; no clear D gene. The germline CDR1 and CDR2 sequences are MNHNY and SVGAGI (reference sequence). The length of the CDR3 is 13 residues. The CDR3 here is CASSYVDSDTQYF. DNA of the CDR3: TGTGCTAGCAGTTACGTTGATTCAGATACGCAGTATTTT.

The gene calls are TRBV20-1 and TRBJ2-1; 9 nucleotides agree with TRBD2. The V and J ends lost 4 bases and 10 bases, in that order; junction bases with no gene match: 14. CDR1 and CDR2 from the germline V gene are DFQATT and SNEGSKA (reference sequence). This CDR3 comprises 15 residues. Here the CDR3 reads CSANSAGGPIGEQFF. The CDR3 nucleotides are TGCAGTGCTAATTCCGCGGGAGGGCCTATTGGCGAGCAGTTCTTC.

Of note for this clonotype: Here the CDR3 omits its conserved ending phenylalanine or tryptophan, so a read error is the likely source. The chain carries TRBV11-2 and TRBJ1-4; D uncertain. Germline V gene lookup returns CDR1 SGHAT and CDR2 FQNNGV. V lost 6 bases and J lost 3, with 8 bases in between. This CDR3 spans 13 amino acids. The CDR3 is CASRVPANEKLFY. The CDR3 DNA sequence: TGTGCCAGCAGGGTCCCAGCTAATGAAAAACTGTTTTAT.

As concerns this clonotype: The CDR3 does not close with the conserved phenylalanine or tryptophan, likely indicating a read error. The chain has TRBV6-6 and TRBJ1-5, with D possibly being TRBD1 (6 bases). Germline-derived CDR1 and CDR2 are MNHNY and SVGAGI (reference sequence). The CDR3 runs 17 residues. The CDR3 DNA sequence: TGTGCCAGTAGTTATAAAGGGGGTATGAGTAGCAATCAGCCCCAGCATTCT. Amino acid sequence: CASSYKGGMSSNQPQHS.

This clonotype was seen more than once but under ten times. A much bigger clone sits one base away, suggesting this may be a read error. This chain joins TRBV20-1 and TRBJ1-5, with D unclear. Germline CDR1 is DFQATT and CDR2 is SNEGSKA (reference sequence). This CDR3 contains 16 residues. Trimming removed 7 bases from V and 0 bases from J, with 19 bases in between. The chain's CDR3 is CSVIQDTLYSNQPQHF. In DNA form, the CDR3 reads TGCAGTGTGATCCAAGACACCCTATATAGCAATCAGCCCCAGCATTTT.

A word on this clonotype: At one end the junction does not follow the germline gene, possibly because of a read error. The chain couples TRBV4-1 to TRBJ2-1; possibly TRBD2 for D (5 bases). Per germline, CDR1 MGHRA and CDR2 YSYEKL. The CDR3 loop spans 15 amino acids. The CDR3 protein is CASRPRLTDYNEQFF. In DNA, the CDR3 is TGCGCCAGCAGACCGCGACTAACGGATTACAATGAGCAATTCTTC.

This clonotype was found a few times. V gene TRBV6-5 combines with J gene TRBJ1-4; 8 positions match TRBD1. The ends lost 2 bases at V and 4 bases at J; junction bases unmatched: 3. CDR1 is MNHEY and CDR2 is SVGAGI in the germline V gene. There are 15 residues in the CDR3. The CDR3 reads CASSYRTGFNEKLFF. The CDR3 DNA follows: TGTGCCAGCAGTTACAGGACAGGGTTTAATGAAAAACTGTTTTTT.

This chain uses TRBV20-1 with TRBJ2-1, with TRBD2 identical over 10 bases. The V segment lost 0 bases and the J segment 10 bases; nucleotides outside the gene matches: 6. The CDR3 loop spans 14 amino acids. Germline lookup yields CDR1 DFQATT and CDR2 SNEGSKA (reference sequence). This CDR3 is CSAREPSGGEEQFF. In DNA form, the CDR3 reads TGCAGTGCTAGAGAGCCTAGCGGGGGTGAAGAGCAGTTCTTC.

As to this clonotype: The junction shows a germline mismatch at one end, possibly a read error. CDR3 sequence: CASSLPTNTEALF. Here the CDR3 DNA reads TGTGCCAGCAGCCTACCGACGAACACCGAAGCTCTCTTT. The chain has TRBV4-2 and TRBJ1-1; D not resolved. Per the germline V gene, CDR1 is LGHNA and CDR2 is YNFKEQ. The CDR3 is 13 residues long.

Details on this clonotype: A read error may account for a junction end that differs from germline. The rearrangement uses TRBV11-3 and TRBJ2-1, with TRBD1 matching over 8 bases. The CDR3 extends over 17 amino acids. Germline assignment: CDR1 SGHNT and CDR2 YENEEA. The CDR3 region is CPSSSGLKDRVGNEQFF. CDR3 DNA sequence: TGTCCCAGCAGCTCTGGATTGAAGGACAGGGTTGGCAATGAGCAGTTCTTC.

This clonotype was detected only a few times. In DNA form, the CDR3 reads TGCGCCAGCAGCTTGGGGAAGACAGATACGCAGTATTTT. Its translation is CASSLGKTDTQYF. The chain joins TRBV5-1 to TRBJ2-3; D call uncertain. The germline gives CDR1 SGHRS, CDR2 YFSETQ. CDR3 length: 13 residues. Trimming took off 0 bases at V and 3 bases at J, with 5 bases between the two ends.

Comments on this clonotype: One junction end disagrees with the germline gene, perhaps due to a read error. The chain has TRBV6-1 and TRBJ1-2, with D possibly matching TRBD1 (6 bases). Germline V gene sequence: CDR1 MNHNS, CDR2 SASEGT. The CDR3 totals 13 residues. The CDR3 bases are TGTGCCAGCAGTGTTCTCGGAGACAGGCTGATACCCTTC. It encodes CASSVLGDRLIPF.

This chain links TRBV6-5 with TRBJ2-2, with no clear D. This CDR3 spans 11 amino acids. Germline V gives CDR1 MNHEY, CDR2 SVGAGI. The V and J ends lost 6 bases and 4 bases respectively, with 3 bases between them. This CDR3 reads CASRATGELFF. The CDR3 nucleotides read TGTGCCAGCAGAGCCACCGGGGAGCTGTTTTTT.

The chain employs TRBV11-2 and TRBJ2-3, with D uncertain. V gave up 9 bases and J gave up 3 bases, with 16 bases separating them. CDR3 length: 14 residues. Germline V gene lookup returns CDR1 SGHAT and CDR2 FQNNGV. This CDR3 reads CASSKRLGTDTQYF. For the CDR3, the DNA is TGTGCCAGTAGCAAGCGACTGGGGACAGATACGCAGTATTTT.

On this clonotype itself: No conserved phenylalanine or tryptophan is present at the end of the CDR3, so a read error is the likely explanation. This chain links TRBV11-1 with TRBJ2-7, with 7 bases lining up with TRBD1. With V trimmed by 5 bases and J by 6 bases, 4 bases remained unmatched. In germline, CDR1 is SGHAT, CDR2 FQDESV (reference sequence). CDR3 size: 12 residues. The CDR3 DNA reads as TGTGCCAGCAGCGGACAGGAGCCCGAGCAGTACCTC. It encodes CASSGQEPEQYL.